The T cell receptor (beta chain) described here comes from a study of blood T cell repertoires in COVID-19. The wider study: T cells, B-cell-depleted T cells, or PBMCs provided the cDNA or gDNA that served as material.

TCRdb keeps only in-frame clones here, not all; method: immunoSEQ multiplex PCR. The table includes 200,000 to 300,000 clones, just under 85% detected once. Germline V lookup: CDR1 GTSNPN, CDR2 SVGIG (reference sequence). This CDR3 is 16 amino acids long. The V and J ends lost 5 bases and 2 bases, in that order; junction bases with no gene match: 8. The source is a man aged 50 to 60 with acute or convalescent COVID-19. This chain connects TRBV30 to TRBJ2-6; 8 bases agree with TRBD2. What was sequenced was peripheral blood. CDR3: CAWGRGGYPGANVLTF. For the CDR3, the DNA is TGTGCCTGGGGACGGGGGGGCTACCCTGGGGCCAACGTCCTGACTTTC.